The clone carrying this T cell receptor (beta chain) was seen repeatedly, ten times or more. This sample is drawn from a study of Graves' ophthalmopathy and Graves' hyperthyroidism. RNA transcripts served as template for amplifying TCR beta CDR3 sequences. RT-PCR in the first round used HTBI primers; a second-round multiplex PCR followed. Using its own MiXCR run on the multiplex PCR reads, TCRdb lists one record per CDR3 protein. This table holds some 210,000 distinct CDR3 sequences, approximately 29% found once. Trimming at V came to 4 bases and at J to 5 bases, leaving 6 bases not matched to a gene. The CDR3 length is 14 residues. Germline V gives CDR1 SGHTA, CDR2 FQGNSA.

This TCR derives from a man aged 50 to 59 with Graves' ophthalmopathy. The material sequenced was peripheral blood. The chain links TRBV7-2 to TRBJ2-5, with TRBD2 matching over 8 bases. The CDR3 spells CASSSFGLAETQYF. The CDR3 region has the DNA TGTGCCAGCAGCTCCTTCGGACTAGCTGAGACCCAGTACTTC.